What follows describes a single T cell receptor beta chain. The antigen remains undetermined. Naive CD8 isolation took CD45RO-negative cells positively selected for CCR7 and excluded terminally differentiated effector memory CD45RA+ cells. The data derive from a study of shared clonotypes between healthy human individuals. Whole-study findings and limits: Sorted-subset sequencing was shown by rarefaction to be incomplete despite large depth. With few donors, the genetic and exposure-history diversity represented was limited. Sequencing depth was predicted to influence how clonotypes are shared among donors.

Assay runs were performed at deep level. Data came from immunoSEQ multiplex PCR; TCRdb stores just in-frame clones and leaves some out. The sample has nearly 2 million clones, just under 95% seen once; the top ten hold 1.2%. CDR3 length: 12 residues. Germline loops: CDR1 SQVTM, CDR2 ANQGSEA. Between the trimmed V and J ends, which lost 4 bases and 4 bases, there was a span of 10 bases. J is TRBJ1-2 and V is TRBV29-1; D is perhaps TRBD1 (6 bases). The sequence derives from a man between 18 and 35 years old in good health. The sample consisted of naive CD8+ T cells sorted from blood. CDR3 region: CSVVQGPYGYTF. In nucleotides, the CDR3 is TGCAGCGTTGTACAGGGCCCCTATGGCTACACCTTC. The whole variable domain, filled in from reference TRBV29-1 and TRBJ1-2, reads SAVISQKPSRDICQRGTSLTIQCQVDSQVTMMFWYRQQPGQSLTLIATANQGSEATYESGFVIDKFPISRPNLTFSTLTVSNMSPEDSSIYLCSVVQGPYGYTFGSGTRLTVV.